The next 17 T cell receptor beta chains were all read from a single sample in a study of blood T cell repertoires in COVID-19. Sequencing was performed with immunoSEQ multiplex PCR; in TCRdb, only in-frame clones are kept and a portion is missing. The sample shows tens of thousands of clones, under 90% of them seen only once. Sequencing input: peripheral blood. Receptors originate from a woman older than 75 with acute or convalescent COVID-19.

The chain employs TRBV6-6 and TRBJ2-7, with 8 bases fitting TRBD1. CDR1 is MNHNY and CDR2 is SVGAGI in the germline V gene (reference sequence). This CDR3 contains 14 residues. Unmatched junction bases numbered 9, after V lost 6 bases and J lost 5 bases. The chain's CDR3 is CASRLTGTGDEQYF. CDR3 in DNA: TGTGCCAGCAGACTAACCGGGACAGGAGACGAGCAGTACTTC.

This chain uses TRBV29-1 with TRBJ1-1, with 10 nucleotides matching TRBD1. The germline V gene encodes CDR1 SQVTM and CDR2 ANQGSEA. The trim removed 8 bases at V and 3 bases at J, leaving 3 bases unmatched. The CDR3 loop spans 12 amino acids. The CDR3 loop reads CSFGQGDTEAFF. In DNA form, the CDR3 reads TGCAGCTTCGGACAGGGGGACACTGAAGCTTTCTTT.

This clone has only a few counts. The genes are TRBV5-1 and TRBJ1-4, with 7 bases fitting TRBD1. CDR1 is SGHRS, CDR2 YFSETQ, per germline. J gave up 8 bases and V 0 bases, and 7 bases lay outside the gene matches. CDR3 length: 15 amino acids. CDR3 coding DNA: TGCGCCAGCAGCTTGGAGGGCAGGGGGAAGGAAAAACTGTTTTTT. It codes for CASSLEGRGKEKLFF.

The chain combines TRBV6-4 with TRBJ2-5; TRBD2 matches at 10 bases. The trim removed 4 bases at V and 3 bases at J, leaving 5 bases unmatched. The CDR3 extends over 15 amino acids. Germline CDR1 MRHNA, CDR2 SNTAGT. The CDR3 protein is CASSGPSGGEETQYF. The CDR3 DNA is TGTGCCAGCAGTGGTCCTAGCGGGGGAGAAGAGACCCAGTACTTC.

The chain recombines TRBV7-6 with TRBJ1-5; perhaps TRBD1 as D (6 bases). Trimming removed 0 bases at V and 4 bases at J, with 10 bases between. The germline gives CDR1 SGHVS, CDR2 FNYEAQ. The CDR3 spans 15 residues. CDR3 loop: CASSLADSPNQPQHF. Written as DNA, the CDR3 is TGTGCCAGCAGCTTAGCGGACAGCCCAAATCAGCCCCAGCATTTT.

The rearrangement links TRBV10-3 to TRBJ2-2; 10 positions match TRBD1. Germline CDR1 ENHRY, CDR2 SYGVKD. Losses at the gene ends were 0 bases for V and 6 bases for J; bases not matched to a gene: 1. CDR3 size: 15 residues. As DNA, the CDR3 is TGTGCCATCAGTGAGTCGGGGACAGGGGCCGGGGAGCTGTTTTTT. Translating it yields CAISESGTGAGELFF.

The chain uses TRBV5-1 and TRBJ1-6; D is uncertain. CDR1 is SGHRS, CDR2 YFSETQ, per germline. Between the trimmed V and J ends, which lost 1 base and 7 bases, there was a span of 9 bases. The CDR3 runs to 14 residues. The CDR3 is CASSLTAENSPLHF. In nucleotides, the CDR3 is TGCGCCAGCAGCTTGACGGCGGAGAATTCACCCCTCCACTTT.

The chain uses TRBV6-6 and TRBJ1-2; D remains ambiguous. This CDR3 is built from 14 residues. The germline V and J ends were trimmed by 5 bases and 4 bases, with 14 bases remaining between them. Germline values: CDR1 MNHNY, CDR2 SVGAGI (reference sequence). CDR3 amino acids: CASSSIGGGYGYTF. DNA of the CDR3: TGTGCCAGCAGTAGCATCGGTGGAGGCTATGGCTACACCTTC.

V usage is TRBV28 and J usage is TRBJ1-5; TRBD1 matches 8 bases. CDR1 MDHEN and CDR2 SYDVKM come from the germline V gene. CDR3 length: 15 amino acids. J gave up 6 bases and V 8 bases, and 12 bases lay outside the gene matches. This CDR3 is CASQYQGAVGQPQHF. The CDR3, as DNA: TGTGCCAGCCAATATCAGGGGGCGGTAGGTCAGCCCCAGCATTTT.

This chain joins TRBV28 and TRBJ1-2; possible D gene TRBD1, 5 bases. Germline CDR1 and CDR2: MDHEN and SYDVKM. V lost 5 bases and J lost 2, with 18 bases in between. CDR3 length equals 16 residues. CDR3 region: CASSPPRGERNYGYTF. Here the CDR3 DNA reads TGTGCCAGCAGTCCCCCGCGGGGCGAAAGAAACTATGGCTACACCTTC.

This clone was observed a handful of times. The chain recombines TRBV19 with TRBJ1-3, with D possibly matching TRBD1 (5 bases). CDR3 length equals 14 residues. The V gene lost 7 bases and the J gene lost 0 bases, with 10 bases spanning the gap. Germline CDR1 LNHDA, CDR2 SQIVND (reference sequence). In nucleotides, the CDR3 is TGTGCCAGTACCCAGGGCACCTCTGGAAACACCATATATTTT. It translates to CASTQGTSGNTIYF.

The rearrangement uses TRBV6-5 and TRBJ2-5; D might be TRBD1 (6 bases). Trimming stripped 8 bases from V and 3 bases from J, with 13 bases between. Germline V gives CDR1 MNHEY, CDR2 SVGAGI. The length of the CDR3 is 13 residues. CDR3 sequence (DNA): TGTGCCAGCGGTCCACAGGGTAAAGAGACCCAGTACTTC. The encoded protein is CASGPQGKETQYF.

The chain employs TRBV3-1 (or the pseudogene TRBV3-2) and TRBJ1-1; 8 bases are a match to TRBD1. J gave up 5 bases and V 3 bases, and 11 bases lay outside the gene matches. This CDR3 region has 16 residues. The germline CDR1 and CDR2 sequences are LGHDT and YNNKEL (reference sequence). CDR3 DNA sequence: TGTGCCAGCAGCCAGGGGCCTGCAGGGGGCCCGACTGAAGCTTTCTTT. Its translation: CASSQGPAGGPTEAFF.

The chain is built from TRBV6-5 and TRBJ2-1; 11 positions match TRBD2. The junction had 1 base not matched to a gene; V was cut back by 8 bases and J by 4 bases. The CDR3 covers 13 residues. The germline V gene encodes CDR1 MNHEY and CDR2 SVGAGI. The CDR3 sequence: CASGTSGYNEQFF. As DNA, the CDR3 is TGTGCCAGCGGGACTAGCGGATACAATGAGCAGTTCTTC.

The V gene is TRBV6-5, the J gene TRBJ1-6; D remains ambiguous. The CDR3 has 15 residues. The V gene lost 2 bases and the J gene lost 0 bases, with 5 bases spanning the gap. Germline V CDR1 and CDR2: MNHEY, SVGAGI. CDR3 sequence (DNA): TGTGCCAGCAGTTACAGGAGCTCCTATAATTCACCCCTCCACTTT. Translation: CASSYRSSYNSPLHF.

The J gene is TRBJ1-5, the V gene TRBV2; TRBD1 aligns across 9 bases. V trimming: 5 bases; J trimming: 5 bases; junction bases outside the gene matches: 7. The CDR3 contains 15 residues. Germline assignment: CDR1 SNHLY and CDR2 FYNNEI. CDR3 bases: TGTGCCAGCAGTTTAGGACAGGGGTCGTATCAGCCCCAGCATTTT. Its translation is CASSLGQGSYQPQHF.

The chain uses TRBV7-2 and TRBJ1-6; 7 nucleotides line up with TRBD1. Losses at the gene ends were 2 bases for V and 2 bases for J; bases not matched to a gene: 0. Per germline, CDR1 SGHTA and CDR2 FQGNSA. The CDR3 has 15 amino acids. As DNA, the CDR3 is TGTGCCAGCAGCTTAACAGGGGCCTATAATTCACCCCTCCACTTT. Translation: CASSLTGAYNSPLHF.